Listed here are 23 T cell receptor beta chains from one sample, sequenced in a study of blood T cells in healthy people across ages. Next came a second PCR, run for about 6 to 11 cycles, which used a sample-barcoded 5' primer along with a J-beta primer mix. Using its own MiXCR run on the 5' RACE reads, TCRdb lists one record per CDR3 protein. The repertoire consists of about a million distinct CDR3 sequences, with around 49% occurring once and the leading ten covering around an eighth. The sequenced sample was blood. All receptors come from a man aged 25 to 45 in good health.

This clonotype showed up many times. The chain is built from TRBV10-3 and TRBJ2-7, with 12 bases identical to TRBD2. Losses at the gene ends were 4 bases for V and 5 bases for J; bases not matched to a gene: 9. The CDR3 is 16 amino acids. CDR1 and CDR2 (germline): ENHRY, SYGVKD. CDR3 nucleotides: TGTGCCATCAGTGGTGGACTAGCGGGAAATCCCCACGAGCAGTACTTC. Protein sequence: CAISGGLAGNPHEQYF.

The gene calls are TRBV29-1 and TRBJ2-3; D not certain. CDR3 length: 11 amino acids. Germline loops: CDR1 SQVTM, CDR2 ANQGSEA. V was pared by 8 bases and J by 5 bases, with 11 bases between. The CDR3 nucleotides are TGCAGCACCCGACTGATAGATACGCAGTATTTT. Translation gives CSTRLIDTQYF.

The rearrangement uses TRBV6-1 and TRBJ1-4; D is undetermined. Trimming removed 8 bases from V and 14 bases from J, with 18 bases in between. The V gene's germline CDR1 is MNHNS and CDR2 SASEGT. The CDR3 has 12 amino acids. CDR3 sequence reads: CASEHGGGFLFF. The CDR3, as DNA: TGTGCCAGCGAGCACGGCGGAGGCTTTCTGTTTTTT.

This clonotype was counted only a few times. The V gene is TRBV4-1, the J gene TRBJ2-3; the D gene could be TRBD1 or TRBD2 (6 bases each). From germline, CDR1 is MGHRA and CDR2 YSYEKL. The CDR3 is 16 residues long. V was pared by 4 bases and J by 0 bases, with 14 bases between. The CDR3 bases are TGCGCCAGCAGCCGCTACGGGGGCCCCAGCACAGATACGCAGTATTTT. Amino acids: CASSRYGGPSTDTQYF.

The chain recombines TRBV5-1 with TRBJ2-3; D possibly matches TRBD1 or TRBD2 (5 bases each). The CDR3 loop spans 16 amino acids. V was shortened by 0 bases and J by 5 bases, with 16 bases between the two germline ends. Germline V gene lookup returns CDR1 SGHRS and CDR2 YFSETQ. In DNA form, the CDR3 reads TGCGCCAGCAGCTTGGCGATCGGGGCACAAGGAGATACGCAGTATTTT. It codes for CASSLAIGAQGDTQYF.

As DNA, the CDR3 is TGCAGCGTTTGGCAGGGATTTTATGGCTACACCTTC. It is translated as CSVWQGFYGYTF. V gene TRBV29-1 combines with J gene TRBJ1-2; D possibly corresponds to TRBD1 (5 bases). The CDR3 is 12 amino acids. Deletions cut 5 bases from V and 5 bases from J, with 12 bases between. CDR1 is SQVTM and CDR2 is ANQGSEA in the germline V gene.

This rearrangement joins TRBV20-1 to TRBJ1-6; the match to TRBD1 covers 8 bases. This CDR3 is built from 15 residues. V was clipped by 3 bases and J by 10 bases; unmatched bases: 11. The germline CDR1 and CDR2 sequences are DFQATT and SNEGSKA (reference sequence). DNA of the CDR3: TGCAGTGCTAGCCCCTCGGACAGGGAGTTCTCACCCCTCCACTTT. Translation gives CSASPSDREFSPLHF.

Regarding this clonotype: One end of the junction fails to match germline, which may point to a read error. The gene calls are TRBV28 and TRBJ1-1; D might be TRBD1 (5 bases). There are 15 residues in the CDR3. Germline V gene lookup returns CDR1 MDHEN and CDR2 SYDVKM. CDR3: CASSALSTVNAEAFF. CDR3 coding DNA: TGTGCCAGCAGTGCGCTATCGACAGTGAACGCTGAAGCTTTCTTT. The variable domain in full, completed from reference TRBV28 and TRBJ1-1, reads DVKVTQSSRYLVKRTGEKVFLECVQDMDHENMFWYRQDPGLGLRLIYFSYDVKMKEKGDIPEGYSVSREKKERFSLILESASTNQTSMYLCASSALSTVNAEAFFGQGTRLTVV.

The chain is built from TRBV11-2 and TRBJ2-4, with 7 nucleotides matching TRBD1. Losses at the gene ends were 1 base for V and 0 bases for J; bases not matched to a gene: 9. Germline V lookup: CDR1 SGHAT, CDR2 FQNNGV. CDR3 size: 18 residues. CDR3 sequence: CASSLVGDSFLAKNIQYF. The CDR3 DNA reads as TGTGCCAGCAGCTTAGTAGGGGACAGCTTTCTAGCCAAAAACATTCAGTACTTC.

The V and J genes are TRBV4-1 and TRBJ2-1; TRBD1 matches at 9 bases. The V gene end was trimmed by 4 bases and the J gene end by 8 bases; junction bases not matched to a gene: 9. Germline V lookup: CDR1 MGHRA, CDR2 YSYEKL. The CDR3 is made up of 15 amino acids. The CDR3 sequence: CASSPGTGTGDEQFF. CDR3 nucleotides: TGCGCCAGCAGCCCCGGGACAGGGACTGGAGATGAGCAGTTCTTC.

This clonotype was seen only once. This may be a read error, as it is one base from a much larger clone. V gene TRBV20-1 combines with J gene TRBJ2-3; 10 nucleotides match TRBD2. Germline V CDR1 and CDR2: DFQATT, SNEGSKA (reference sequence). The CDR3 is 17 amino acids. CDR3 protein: CSARSGSGGWGTDAQYF. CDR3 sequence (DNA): TGCAGTGCTAGAAGTGGTAGCGGGGGGTGGGGCACAGATGCGCAGTATTTT.

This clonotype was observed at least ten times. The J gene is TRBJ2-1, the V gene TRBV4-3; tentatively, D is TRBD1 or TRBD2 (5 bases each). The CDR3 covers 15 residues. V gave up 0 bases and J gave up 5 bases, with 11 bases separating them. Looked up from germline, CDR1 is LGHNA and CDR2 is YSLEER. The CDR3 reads CASSQDNGGHNEQFF. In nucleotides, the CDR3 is TGCGCCAGCAGCCAAGATAATGGGGGACACAATGAGCAGTTCTTC.

The DNA for the CDR3 is TGTGCCAGCAGTGAACGGGACAGGGGGGAAGCTTTCTTT. Translated: CASSERDRGEAFF. The chain is built from TRBV6-1 and TRBJ1-1, with 11 bases that match TRBD1. The ends lost 2 bases at V and 8 bases at J; junction bases unmatched: 1. Per germline, CDR1 MNHNS and CDR2 SASEGT. The CDR3 spans 13 residues.

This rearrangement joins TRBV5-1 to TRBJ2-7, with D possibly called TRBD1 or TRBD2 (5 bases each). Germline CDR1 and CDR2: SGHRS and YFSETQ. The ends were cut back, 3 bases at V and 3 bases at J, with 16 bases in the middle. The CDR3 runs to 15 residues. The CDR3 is CASSYRDGPNYEQYF. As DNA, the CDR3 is TGCGCCAGCAGCTACCGGGACGGACCCAACTACGAGCAGTACTTC.

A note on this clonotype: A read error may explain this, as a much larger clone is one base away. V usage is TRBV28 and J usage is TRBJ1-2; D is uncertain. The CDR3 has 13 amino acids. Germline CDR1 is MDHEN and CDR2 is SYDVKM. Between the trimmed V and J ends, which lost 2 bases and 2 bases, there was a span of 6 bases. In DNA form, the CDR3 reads TGTGCCAGCAGTTTAAGGAAGAACTATGGCTACACCTTC. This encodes CASSLRKNYGYTF.

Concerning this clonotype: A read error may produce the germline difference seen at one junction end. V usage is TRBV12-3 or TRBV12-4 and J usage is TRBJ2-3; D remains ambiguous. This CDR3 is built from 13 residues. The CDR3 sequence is CASSTANTDTQYF. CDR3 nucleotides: TGTGCCAGCAGCACAGCGAACACAGATACGCAGTATTTC.

CDR3 nucleotide sequence: TGTGCCAGCAGTTGTCAGGGAGAAAAGACCCAGTACTTC. As protein: CASSCQGEKTQYF. V gene TRBV27 combines with J gene TRBJ2-7, with D perhaps assigned TRBD1 or TRBD2 (5 bases each). Gene TRBJ2-5 matches the end of the DNA better, so the J call may be wrong. This CDR3 comprises 13 residues. CDR1 and CDR2 (germline): MNHEY, SMNVEV (reference sequence).

The DNA for the CDR3 is TGCAGTGCTATCGAGGGGGGGGTGTACAATGAGCAGTTCTTC. Encoded protein: CSAIEGGVYNEQFF. V gene TRBV20-1 combines with J gene TRBJ2-1; tentatively, D is TRBD2 (7 bases). The CDR3 sequence is 14 residues long. Germline-derived CDR1 and CDR2 are DFQATT and SNEGSKA (reference sequence). The V gene lost 4 bases and the J gene lost 4 bases, with 14 bases spanning the gap.

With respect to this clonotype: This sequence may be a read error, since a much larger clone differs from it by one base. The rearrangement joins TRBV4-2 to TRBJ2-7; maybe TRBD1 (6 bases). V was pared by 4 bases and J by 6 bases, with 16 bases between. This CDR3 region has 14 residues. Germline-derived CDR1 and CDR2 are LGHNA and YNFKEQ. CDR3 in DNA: TGTGCCAGCAGCCCGTATGCAGAAGGGGGCGAGCAGTACTTC. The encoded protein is CASSPYAEGGEQYF.

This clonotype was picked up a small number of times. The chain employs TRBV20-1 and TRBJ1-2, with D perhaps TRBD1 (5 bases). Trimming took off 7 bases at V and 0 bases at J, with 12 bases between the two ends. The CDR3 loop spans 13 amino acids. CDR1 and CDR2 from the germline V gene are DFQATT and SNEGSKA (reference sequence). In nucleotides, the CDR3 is TGCAGTGTACCACGGGGCACTAACTATGGCTACACCTTC. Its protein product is CSVPRGTNYGYTF.

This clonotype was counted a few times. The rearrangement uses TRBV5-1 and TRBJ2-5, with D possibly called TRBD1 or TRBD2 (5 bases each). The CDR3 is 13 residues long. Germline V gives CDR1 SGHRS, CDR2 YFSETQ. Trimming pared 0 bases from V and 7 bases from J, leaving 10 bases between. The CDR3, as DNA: TGCGCCAGCAGCTTGGGGGACCTGGGGACCCAGTACTTC. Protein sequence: CASSLGDLGTQYF.

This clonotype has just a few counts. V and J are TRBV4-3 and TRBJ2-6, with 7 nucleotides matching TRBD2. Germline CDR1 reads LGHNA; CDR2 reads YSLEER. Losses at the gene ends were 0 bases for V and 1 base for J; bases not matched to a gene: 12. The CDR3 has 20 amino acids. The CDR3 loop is CASSQEWGGKTLSGANVLTF. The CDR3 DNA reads TGCGCCAGCAGCCAAGAGTGGGGGGGAAAAACCCTATCTGGGGCCAACGTCCTGACTTTC.

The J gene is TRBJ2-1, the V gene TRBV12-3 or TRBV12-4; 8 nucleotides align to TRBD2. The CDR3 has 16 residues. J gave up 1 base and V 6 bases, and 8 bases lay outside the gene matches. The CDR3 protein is CASRRVLAVSYNEQFF. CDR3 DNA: TGTGCCAGCAGGAGAGTACTAGCGGTTTCCTACAATGAGCAGTTCTTC.